This record covers a single T cell receptor beta chain. There is no known antigen for this receptor. Qualities for individual bases were not recorded, and no much larger clone is one base off. From a lookup of the germline V gene, CDR1 and CDR2 are MDHEN and SYDVKM. From the cysteine through the phenylalanine, the CDR3 covers 14 amino acids. Only the CDR3 DNA is retained, 42 bases long and in frame from the first base. Between the V and J ends, shortened by 7 bases and 6 bases respectively, the junction contains 13 bases. The sample belongs to a study of shared clonotypes between healthy human individuals (dated by TCRdb to 2020 to 2022). A note on the overall study: The cohort comprised two women and a few men aged 18 to 49 years. Per donor, leukapheresis produced somewhere between about 0.85 and 8.9 billion PBMCs. For each donor, three plates each were used for CD4 naive and CD4 memory, two plates were used for CD8 naive, and one plate was used for CD8 memory. Blood TCR repertoires of roughly five healthy adults were deeply sequenced to estimate repertoire size and the extent of clonotype sharing between individuals. To increase sequencing depth and limit assay-specific biases, TCR repertoire library preparation and sequencing were carried out by different laboratories using diverse techniques. The study at large found these results: Estimated clonotype richness was generally larger for naive than for memory subsets. Sampling was limited to blood, and TCR repertoires in tissue likely differ from TCR repertoires in blood. Across a handful of donors, 5% to 6% of naive CD4, roughly 3.3% of naive CD8, 2.3% of memory CD4, and approximately 0.42% of memory CD8 clonotypes were shared. Even with the large sequencing depth, rarefaction of the sorted-subset datasets indicated that sequencing was incomplete. Because the study included a small number of donors, the genetic and exposure-history diversity represented was limited. Pairwise subsampling led to the expectation that sequencing depth would affect the degree of clonotype sharing among donors. Clonotypes shared by all four sorted-subset donors showed higher generation probabilities than non-shared clonotypes.

Donors were healthy HIV-negative adults with no recently reported acute infections or vaccinations. Every donor was a Caucasian adult living in Nashville, Tennessee, USA. Magnetic negative selection was used to enrich CD4+ T cells, after which naive cells were positively selected on CD45RA and the negative fraction became the memory subset. Blood was collected by leukapheresis, and PBMCs were isolated by Ficoll-Histopaque density gradient centrifugation and then cryopreserved in liquid nitrogen vapor phase. Analytical flow cytometry was used to check the purity and quantity of every magnetically sorted T cell population. Each sorted fraction had its genomic DNA isolated and then quantified by UV absorbance on a Nanodrop 2000c. TCR CDR3 regions were amplified from genomic DNA by multiplex PCR using the deep immunoSEQ assay. For each cell subset, the extracted genomic DNA was distributed evenly across all wells of several immunoSEQ 96-well plates, and each plate served as one replicate. For sorted subsets, 200 to 250 ng genomic DNA, equal to tens of thousands of T cell genomes, was loaded into each replicate PCR. The purified libraries were quantified using a Qubit 3.0 fluorometer, sized with a Bioanalyzer 2100, and then quantified again using the KAPA Library Quantification kit. A separate single-read 150-cycle Illumina NextSeq 550 flow cell was used to sequence each immunoSEQ 96-well plate. The paper's data handling went like this. Because only junctional sequences without quality scores were contained in the immunoSEQ output, filtering matching that applied to full-length reads could not be performed. Sequences were annotated with PyIR, a Python wrapper for IgBLAST v1.9, using IMGT germline references to assign V/J genes and CDR3. Reads were filtered out if the reads had weak V/J assignments (E-value above 1e-6), no CDR3, stop codons, out-of-frame junctions, or ambiguous translated residues. V3J clonotypes were defined as sequences sharing an identical inferred V gene, J gene, and CDR3 amino acid sequence. The percentage overlap between two repertoires was calculated by dividing the number of shared unique clonotypes by the size of the smaller repertoire. Richness of each repertoire was evaluated using RTK rarefaction, the Chao1 estimator, and Recon v2.1 estimates of unobserved clonotypes. Generation probabilities were computed with OLGA for all TCRbeta clonotypes obtained by the gDNA method from several donors. Drawn from immuneACCESS, this table holds only the in-frame rearrangements with V and J called that TCRdb kept. Clones are partly lost; checked studies trace under half to an unresolved V gene and leave the rest unexplained. D and trimming were read from the DNA, whereas the V and J calls and clone size are those reported in that table. This sample comprises approximately 2,000,000 clones, approximately 90% of them detected only once. 0.37% of the sample goes to the ten largest clones.

The TCR sequence derives from a man aged 18-30 years in good health. Some clones in this sample may be carry-over from other donors' samples. This sequence uses TRBV28 and TRBJ2-6; the D gene identity is not certain. Sequenced input: naive CD4+ T cells from PBMCs. The label giving this sample's cell subset or site can be read as: CD45RA+ positively selected. The DNA reads TGTGCCAGCAATAATGACATTTCGGCCAACGTCCTGACTTTC. Its protein reads: CASNNDISANVLTF.